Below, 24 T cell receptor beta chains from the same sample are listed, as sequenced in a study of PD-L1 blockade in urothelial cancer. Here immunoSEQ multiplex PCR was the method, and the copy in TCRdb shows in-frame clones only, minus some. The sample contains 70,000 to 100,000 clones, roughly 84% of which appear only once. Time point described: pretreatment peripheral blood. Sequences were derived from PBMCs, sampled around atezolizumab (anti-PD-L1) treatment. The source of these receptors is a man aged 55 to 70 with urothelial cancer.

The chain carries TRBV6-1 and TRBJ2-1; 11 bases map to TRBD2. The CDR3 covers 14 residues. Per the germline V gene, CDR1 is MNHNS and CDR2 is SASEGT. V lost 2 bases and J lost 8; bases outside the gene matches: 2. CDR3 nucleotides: TGTGCCAGCAGTGAACCGGGACTAGCGGATGAGCAGTTCTTC. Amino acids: CASSEPGLADEQFF.

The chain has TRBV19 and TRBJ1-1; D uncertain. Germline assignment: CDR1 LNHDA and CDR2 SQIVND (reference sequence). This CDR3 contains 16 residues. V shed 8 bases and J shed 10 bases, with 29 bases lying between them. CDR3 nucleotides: TGTGCCAGTCCACTACCATTTAGAACCGACGTTGTCGGAGCTTTCTTT. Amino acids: CASPLPFRTDVVGAFF.

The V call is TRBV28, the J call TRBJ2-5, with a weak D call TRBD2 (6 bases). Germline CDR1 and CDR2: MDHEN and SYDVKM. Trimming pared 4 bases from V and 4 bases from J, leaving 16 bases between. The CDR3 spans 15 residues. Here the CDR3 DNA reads TGTGCCAGCAGTTACCTGTCGCAGGGAGGAGAGACCCAGTACTTC. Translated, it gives CASSYLSQGGETQYF.

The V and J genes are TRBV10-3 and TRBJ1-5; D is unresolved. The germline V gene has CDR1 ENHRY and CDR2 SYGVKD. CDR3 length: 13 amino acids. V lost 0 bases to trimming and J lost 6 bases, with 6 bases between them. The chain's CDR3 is CAISESMAQPQHF. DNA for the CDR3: TGTGCCATCAGTGAGTCGATGGCTCAGCCCCAGCATTTT.

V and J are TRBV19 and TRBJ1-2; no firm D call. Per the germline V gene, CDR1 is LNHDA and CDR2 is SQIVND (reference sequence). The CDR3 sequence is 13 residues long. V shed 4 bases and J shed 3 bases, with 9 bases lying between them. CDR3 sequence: CASSTRPDYGYTF. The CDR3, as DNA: TGTGCCAGTAGTACCAGGCCGGACTATGGCTACACCTTC.

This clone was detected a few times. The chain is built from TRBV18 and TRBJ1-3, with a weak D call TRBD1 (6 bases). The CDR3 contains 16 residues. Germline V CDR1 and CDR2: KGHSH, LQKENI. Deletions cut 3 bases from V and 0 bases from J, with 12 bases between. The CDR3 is CASSPGQSGSGNTIYF. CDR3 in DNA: TGTGCCAGCTCACCTGGACAGTCGGGCTCTGGAAACACCATATATTTT.

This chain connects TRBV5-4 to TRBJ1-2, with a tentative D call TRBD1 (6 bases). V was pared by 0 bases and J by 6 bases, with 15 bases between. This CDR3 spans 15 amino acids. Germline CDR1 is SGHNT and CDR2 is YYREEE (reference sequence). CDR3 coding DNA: TGTGCCAGCAGCTTGGCCGGAGGACAGTTACATGGCTACACCTTC. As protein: CASSLAGGQLHGYTF.

The CDR3 loop reads CAVLAGEPERSSYNEQFF. The CDR3 DNA reads as TGTGCCGTATTAGCGGGGGAGCCAGAAAGGAGCTCCTACAATGAGCAGTTCTTC. V usage is TRBV7-8 and J usage is TRBJ2-1; 9 positions match TRBD2. The CDR3 sequence is 18 residues long. The germline V gene has CDR1 SGHVS and CDR2 FQNEAQ. V shed 11 bases, J shed 0 bases, and the junction held 17 bases outside the gene matches.

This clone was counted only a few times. CDR3 sequence (DNA): TGTGCCAGCAGTGAAGGTGGCGCGGGACTAGCCTTAGAGCAGTTCTTC. It translates to CASSEGGAGLALEQFF. The chain is built from TRBV6-1 and TRBJ2-1; 9 bases agree with TRBD2. The CDR3 is 16 amino acids. V shed 1 base, J shed 10 bases, and the junction held 11 bases outside the gene matches. From germline, CDR1 is MNHNS and CDR2 SASEGT.

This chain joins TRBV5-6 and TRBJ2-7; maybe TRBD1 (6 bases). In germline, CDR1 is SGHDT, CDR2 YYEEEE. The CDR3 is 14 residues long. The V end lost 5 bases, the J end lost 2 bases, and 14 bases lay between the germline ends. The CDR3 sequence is CASRRGSGPYEQYF. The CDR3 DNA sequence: TGTGCCAGCAGGAGGGGGAGCGGTCCCTACGAGCAGTACTTC.

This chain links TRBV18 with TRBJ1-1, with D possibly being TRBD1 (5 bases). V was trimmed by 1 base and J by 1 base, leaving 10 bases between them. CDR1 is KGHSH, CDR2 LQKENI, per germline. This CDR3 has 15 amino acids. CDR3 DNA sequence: TGTGCCAGCTCACCACGTTCGACAGCGAACACTGAAGCTTTCTTT. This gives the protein CASSPRSTANTEAFF.

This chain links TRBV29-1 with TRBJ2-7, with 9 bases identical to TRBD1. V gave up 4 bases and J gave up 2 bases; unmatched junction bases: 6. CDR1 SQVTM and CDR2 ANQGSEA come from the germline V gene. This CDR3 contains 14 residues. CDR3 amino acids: CSVVAGQGTYEQYF. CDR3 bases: TGCAGCGTTGTAGCCGGACAGGGGACCTACGAGCAGTACTTC.

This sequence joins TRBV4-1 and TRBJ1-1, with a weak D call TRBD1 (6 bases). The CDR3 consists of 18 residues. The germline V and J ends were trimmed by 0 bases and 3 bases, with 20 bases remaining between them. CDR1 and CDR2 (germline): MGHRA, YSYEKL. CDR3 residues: CASSQDAAGARWHTEAFF. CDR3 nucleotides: TGCGCCAGCAGCCAAGACGCCGCAGGGGCCCGTTGGCACACTGAAGCTTTCTTT.

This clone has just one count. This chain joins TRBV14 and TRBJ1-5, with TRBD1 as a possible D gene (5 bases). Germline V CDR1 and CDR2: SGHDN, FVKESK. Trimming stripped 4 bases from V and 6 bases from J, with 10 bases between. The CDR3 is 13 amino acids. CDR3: CASSPFQGQPQHF. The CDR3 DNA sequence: TGTGCCAGCAGCCCTTTCCAGGGTCAGCCCCAGCATTTT.

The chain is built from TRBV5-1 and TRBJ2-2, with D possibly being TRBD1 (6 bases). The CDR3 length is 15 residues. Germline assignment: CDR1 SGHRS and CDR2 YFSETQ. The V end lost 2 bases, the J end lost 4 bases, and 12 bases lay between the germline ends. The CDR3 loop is CASSLTGTFTGELFF. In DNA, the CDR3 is TGCGCCAGCAGCTTAACCGGGACATTCACCGGGGAGCTGTTTTTT.

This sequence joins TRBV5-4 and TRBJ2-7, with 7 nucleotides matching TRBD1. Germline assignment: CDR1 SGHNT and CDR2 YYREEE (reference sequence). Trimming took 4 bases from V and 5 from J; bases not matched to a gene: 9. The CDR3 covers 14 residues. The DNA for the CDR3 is TGTGCCAGCAGCCATATGACAGGGCGCCACGAGCAGTACTTC. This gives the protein CASSHMTGRHEQYF.

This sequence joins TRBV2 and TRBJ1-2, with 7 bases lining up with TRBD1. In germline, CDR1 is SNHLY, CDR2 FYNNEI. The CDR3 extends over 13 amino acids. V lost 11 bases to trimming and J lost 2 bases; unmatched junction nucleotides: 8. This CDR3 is CAGGTEVNYGYTF. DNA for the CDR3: TGTGCCGGAGGGACAGAAGTAAACTATGGCTACACCTTC.

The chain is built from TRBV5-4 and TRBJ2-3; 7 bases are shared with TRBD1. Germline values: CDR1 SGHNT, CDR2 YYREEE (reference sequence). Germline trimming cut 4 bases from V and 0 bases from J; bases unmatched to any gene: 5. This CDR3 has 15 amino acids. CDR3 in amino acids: CASSRDSQSTDTQYF. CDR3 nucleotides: TGTGCCAGCAGCCGGGACAGTCAAAGCACAGATACGCAGTATTTT.

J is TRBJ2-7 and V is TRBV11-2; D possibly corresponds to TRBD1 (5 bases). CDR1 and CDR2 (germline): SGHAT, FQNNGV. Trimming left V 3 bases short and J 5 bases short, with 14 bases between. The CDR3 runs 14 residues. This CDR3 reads CASSFGQSTNEQYF. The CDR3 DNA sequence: TGTGCCAGCAGCTTCGGACAATCTACGAACGAGCAGTACTTC. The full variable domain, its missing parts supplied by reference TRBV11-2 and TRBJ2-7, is EAGVAQSPRYKIIEKRQSVAFWCNPISGHATLYWYQQILGQGPKLLIQFQNNGVVDDSQLPKDRFSAERLKGVDSTLKIQPAKLEDSAVYLCASSFGQSTNEQYFGPGTRLTVT.

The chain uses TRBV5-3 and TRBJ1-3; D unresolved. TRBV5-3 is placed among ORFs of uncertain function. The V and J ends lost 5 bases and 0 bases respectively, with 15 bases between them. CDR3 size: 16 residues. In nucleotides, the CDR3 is TGTGCCAGAAGTCACATCGGGGATCGCTCTGGAAACACCATATATTTT. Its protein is CARSHIGDRSGNTIYF.

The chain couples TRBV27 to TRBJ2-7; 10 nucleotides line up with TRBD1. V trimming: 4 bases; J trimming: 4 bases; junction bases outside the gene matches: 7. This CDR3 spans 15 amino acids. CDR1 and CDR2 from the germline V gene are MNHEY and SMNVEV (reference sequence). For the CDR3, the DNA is TGTGCCAGCAGTTCCTCGACAGGGGGCGGGTACGAGCAGTACTTC. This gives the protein CASSSSTGGGYEQYF.

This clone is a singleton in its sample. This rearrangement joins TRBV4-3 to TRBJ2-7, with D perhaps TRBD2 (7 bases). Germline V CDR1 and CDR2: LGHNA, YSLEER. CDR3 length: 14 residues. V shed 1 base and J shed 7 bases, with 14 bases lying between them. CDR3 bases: TGCGCCAGCAGCCAAGGAACAGGGAGGGTTGAGCAGTACTTC. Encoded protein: CASSQGTGRVEQYF.

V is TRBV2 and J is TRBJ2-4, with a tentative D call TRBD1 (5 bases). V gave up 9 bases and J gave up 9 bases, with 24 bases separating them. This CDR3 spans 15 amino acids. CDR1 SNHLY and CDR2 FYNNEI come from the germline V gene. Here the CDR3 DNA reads TGTGCCAGTCAGGAGAGATCCAGGGTTTGGAGCATTCAGTACTTC. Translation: CASQERSRVWSIQYF.

The CDR3 nucleotides read TGTGCCAGCAGCTTAGACGGGAGCCCCTACGAGCAGTACTTC. It specifies CASSLDGSPYEQYF. The chain couples TRBV7-6 to TRBJ2-7; a possible D gene is TRBD2 (6 bases). This CDR3 contains 14 residues. Germline values: CDR1 SGHVS, CDR2 FNYEAQ. V dropped 1 base and J dropped 2 bases, with 9 bases sitting between them.